This is a list of T cell receptor beta chains from one sample in a study of T cell responses to AZD1222 COVID-19 vaccine. Some clones are missing from TCRdb's copy, which holds only in-frame ones; the method was immunoSEQ multiplex PCR. The sample consists of roughly 150,000 clones, over 90% of them appearing once. The sequencing here drew on peripheral blood, taken 28 days after the second AZD1222 dose. Receptor source: an adult who received the AZD1222 COVID-19 vaccine. CDR3s include the opening cysteine and the closing phenylalanine or tryptophan. D genes are given only for firm matches. Only some rows state a clone size, as once, few, many or a class for expanded clones.

TRBJ1-5 14 . TRBV5-4 . CASSREGVGQPQHF TGTGCCAGCAGCCGCGAGGGGGTGGGTCAGCCCCAGCATTTT
TRBJ2-2 18 . TRBV2 . CASSVRDKGFPNTGELFF TGTGCCAGCAGTGTTAGGGACAAGGGATTTCCGAACACCGGGGAGCTGTTTTTT
TRBJ2-7 14 . TRBV14 . CASSPPDRLKEQYF TGTGCCAGCAGCCCACCTGACAGGTTGAAGGAGCAGTACTTC
TRBJ2-2 11 . TRBV20-1 . CSARWSGELFF TGCAGTGCTAGATGGTCCGGGGAGCTGTTTTTT
TRBJ2-7 13 . TRBV28 . CASTLRGPYEQYF TGTGCCAGCACCCTCCGAGGACCTTACGAGCAGTACTTC
TRBJ1-1 13 . TRBV28 TRBD1 CASSDGQAAEAFF TGTGCCAGCAGTGATGGACAGGCCGCTGAAGCTTTCTTT
TRBJ2-6 15 few TRBV6-5 . CASRPQGSGANVLTF TGTGCCAGCAGACCACAGGGCTCTGGGGCCAACGTCCTGACTTTC
TRBJ1-3 16 . TRBV10-3 . CAISESPLRAGNTIYF TGTGCCATCAGTGAGTCTCCTCTGCGGGCCGGAAACACCATATATTTT
TRBJ1-6 12 once TRBV7-8 . CASSFANSPLHF TGTGCCAGCAGCTTCGCTAATTCACCCCTCCACTTT
TRBJ1-3 15 once TRBV2 . CASSEAPNRKYTIYF TGTGCCAGCAGTGAAGCTCCAAATCGGAAGTACACCATATATTTT
TRBJ1-2 15 . TRBV6-1 TRBD1 CASSEGTGPVYGYTF TGTGCCAGCAGTGAAGGGACAGGGCCCGTCTATGGCTACACCTTC
TRBJ2-3 16 . TRBV14 TRBD2 CASSQVGRGGPDTQYF TGTGCCAGCAGCCAAGTTGGGCGGGGGGGCCCAGATACGCAGTATTTT
TRBJ1-6 15 . TRBV18 TRBD1 CASSQFAQGVSPLHF TGTGCCAGCTCCCAGTTCGCACAGGGGGTGTCACCCCTCCACTTT
TRBJ2-7 11 . TRBV30 . CAWDRVFEQYF TGTGCCTGGGACCGGGTTTTCGAGCAGTACTTC
TRBJ1-2 18 few TRBV4-1 . CASSQVIPERAGGGGYTF TGCGCCAGCAGCCAAGTTATCCCCGAGAGGGCGGGCGGGGGTGGCTACACCTTC
TRBJ1-1 16 . TRBV5-1 . CASSLASQGRNTEAFF TGCGCCAGCAGCTTGGCGTCGCAGGGGAGGAACACTGAAGCTTTCTTT
TRBJ2-7 12 . TRBV28 . CASSPLGAGQYF TGTGCCAGCAGCCCCTTGGGCGCGGGGCAGTACTTC
TRBJ1-4 13 . TRBV29-1 . CSAGGGAGEKLFF TGCAGCGCTGGGGGGGGCGCGGGAGAAAAACTGTTTTTT
TRBJ2-1 13 . TRBV12-5 TRBD2 CASTGGQNNEQFF TGTGCTAGTACGGGGGGGCAGAACAATGAGCAGTTCTTC
TRBJ1-5 13 . TRBV27 . CASSFMGNQPQHF TGTGCCAGCAGTTTCATGGGAAATCAGCCCCAGCATTTT
TRBJ1-5 12 . TRBV30 . CASAGYNQPQHF TGTGCCTCCGCAGGGTACAATCAGCCCCAGCATTTT
TRBJ2-7 12 once TRBV30 . CATTPHGYEQYF TGTGCCACCACCCCCCACGGCTACGAGCAGTACTTC
TRBJ2-1 15 once TRBV7-6 TRBD2 CASSRSGGPYNEQFF TGTGCCAGCAGTCGTAGCGGGGGTCCCTACAATGAGCAGTTCTTC
TRBJ2-2 15 once TRBV7-8 . CASSLVWGDTGELFF TGTGCCAGCAGCTTAGTATGGGGGGACACCGGGGAGCTGTTTTTT
TRBJ1-1 12 . TRBV3-1/TRBV3-2 . CASSSSGTEAFF TGTGCCAGCAGCTCTAGTGGTACTGAAGCTTTCTTT
TRBJ1-1 15 . TRBV30 . CAWSVVGHRNTEAFF TGTGCCTGGAGTGTGGTAGGACACCGGAACACTGAAGCTTTCTTT
TRBJ2-7 15 . TRBV18 TRBD2 CASSPLAGAEDEQYF TGTGCCAGCTCACCACTAGCGGGAGCCGAAGACGAGCAGTACTTC
TRBJ2-1 19 . TRBV19 . CASSSNEILRSSSYNEQFF TGTGCCAGTAGTTCGAACGAGATTTTGCGGTCCAGCTCCTACAATGAGCAGTTCTTC
TRBJ1-2 13 . TRBV2 . CASSEWGNYGYTF TGTGCCAGCAGTGAATGGGGGAACTATGGCTACACCTTC
TRBJ1-4 13 . TRBV5-1 TRBD1 CASRQGFNEKLFF TGCGCCAGCAGACAGGGGTTTAATGAAAAACTGTTTTTT
TRBJ2-7 15 . TRBV5-6 . CASSFGGSRNSEQYF TGTGCCAGCAGCTTCGGAGGGTCAAGAAATTCCGAGCAGTACTTC
TRBJ2-7 15 . TRBV4-1 . CASSQNRDGSYEQYF TGCGCCAGCAGCCAAAACCGGGACGGTTCCTACGAGCAGTACTTC
TRBJ2-3 17 . TRBV25-1 TRBD1 CASSGSTGEEATDTQYF TGTGCCAGCAGTGGTTCGACAGGGGAGGAGGCCACAGATACGCAGTATTTT
TRBJ1-2 16 once TRBV4-2 . CASSQEMVRGNYGYTF TGTGCCAGCAGCCAAGAAATGGTTAGGGGGAACTATGGCTACACCTTC
TRBJ1-6 14 . TRBV7-2 . CASSLGGYNSPLHF TGTGCCAGCAGCTTGGGGGGTTATAATTCACCCCTCCACTTT
TRBJ1-1 14 . TRBV5-8 . CASSRRDRDTEAFF TGTGCCAGCAGCAGAAGGGACCGAGACACTGAAGCTTTCTTT
TRBJ2-1 13 . TRBV12-3/TRBV12-4 . CASSLGPNNEQFF TGTGCCAGCAGTCTCGGACCGAACAATGAGCAGTTCTTC
TRBJ1-2 14 few TRBV5-5 . CASSLGSGVGGYTF TGTGCCAGCAGCCTGGGGTCAGGGGTCGGTGGCTACACCTTC
TRBJ2-2 14 . TRBV13 . CASSFTANTGELFF TGTGCCAGCAGCTTTACAGCGAACACCGGGGAGCTGTTTTTT
TRBJ1-5 17 . TRBV21-1 . CASSSNAGGDGNQPQHF TGTGCCAGCAGCTCCAACGCAGGCGGTGACGGGAATCAGCCCCAGCATTTT
TRBJ1-6 16 . TRBV7-4 . CASSPKLVGGASPLHF TGTGCCAGCAGCCCCAAATTAGTAGGGGGGGCCTCACCCCTCCACTTT
TRBJ2-7 14 . TRBV2 TRBD1 CASTRPRTGRKQYF TGTGCCAGCACCAGACCGAGGACAGGGAGAAAGCAGTACTTC
TRBJ2-1 13 . TRBV30 TRBD2 CAWGLVSHNEQFF TGTGCCTGGGGACTAGTATCCCACAATGAGCAGTTCTTC
TRBJ2-1 14 . TRBV29-1 TRBD2 CSAKTSGSYNEQFF TGCAGCGCTAAGACTAGCGGGTCATACAATGAGCAGTTCTTC
TRBJ2-5 13 . TRBV7-2 . CASSLTPQETQYF TGTGCCAGCAGCTTAACCCCGCAAGAGACCCAGTACTTC
TRBJ1-2 16 . TRBV4-1 TRBD1 CASSQKSNRGNYGYTF TGCGCCAGCAGCCAAAAGAGTAACAGGGGGAACTATGGCTACACCTTC
TRBJ1-6 13 . TRBV2 . CASRETADSPLHF TGTGCCAGCAGGGAGACAGCAGATTCACCCCTCCACTTT
TRBJ1-1 13 . TRBV6-5 . CASTFSMNTEAFF TGTGCCAGCACTTTTTCGATGAACACTGAAGCTTTCTTT
TRBJ1-6 17 . TRBV7-8 TRBD1 CASSLGGKDRGRSPLHF TGTGCCAGCAGCTTAGGGGGAAAGGACAGGGGACGCTCACCCCTCCACTTT
TRBJ2-1 18 . TRBV7-8 . CASSSVAARAYIYNEQFF TGTGCCAGCAGCTCAGTCGCGGCCCGAGCCTATATATACAATGAGCAGTTCTTC
TRBJ2-5 14 . TRBV5-5 TRBD1 CASRTTGTAETQYF TGTGCCAGCAGAACTACCGGGACAGCAGAGACCCAGTACTTC
TRBJ1-2 17 . TRBV5-6 . CASSTAGRGSTNYGYTF TGTGCCAGCAGCACCGCGGGGCGGGGTTCCACTAACTATGGCTACACCTTC
TRBJ2-1 15 . TRBV24-1 TRBD2 CATSGSGGPYNEQFF TGTGCCACCAGTGGTAGCGGGGGCCCCTACAATGAGCAGTTCTTC
TRBJ1-1 12 few TRBV12-3/TRBV12-4 . CASSNMNTEAFF TGTGCCAGCAGTAACATGAACACTGAAGCTTTCTTT
TRBJ2-7 14 . TRBV15 TRBD1 CATSGQGVTYEQYF TGTGCCACCAGCGGTCAGGGGGTCACCTACGAGCAGTACTTC
TRBJ2-3 16 once TRBV5-1 . CASSLGGGARTDTQYF TGCGCCAGCAGCCTCGGAGGGGGGGCCCGCACAGATACGCAGTATTTT
TRBJ2-7 18 . TRBV3-1/TRBV3-2 TRBD2 CASSQVVGLAALGYEQYF TGTGCCAGCAGCCAAGTGGTGGGACTAGCGGCCCTAGGGTACGAGCAGTACTTC
TRBJ1-1 12 once TRBV29-1 . CSVIRGGTEAFF TGCAGCGTTATAAGGGGGGGGACTGAAGCTTTCTTT
TRBJ2-7 15 . TRBV7-6 TRBD1 CASSPGQDRPYEQYF TGTGCCAGCAGCCCCGGACAGGACAGACCCTACGAGCAGTACTTC